This T cell receptor beta chain was sequenced during a study of T-cell reconstitution after alpha-beta-depleted transplantation in children. This clonotype has just a few counts. Antigen: not known. CDR1 is DFQATT, CDR2 SNEGSKA, per germline (reference sequence). The CDR3 contains 13 residues. With 5 bases removed from V and 5 bases from J, the gap between germline ends came to 15 bases. General observations from the study: About two months after transplant, alpha-beta T cells reportedly came from several hundred expanded graft clones. T-cell counts and diversity at one year following transplant were attributed mainly to newly produced T cells. Surviving recipient T cells and intrathymic progenitors accounted for some patients' high TCRbeta diversity at day 60.

It was with unique molecular identifiers that the TCRbeta library was prepared. TCRdb reprocessed the PCR reads via MiXCR and lists one record per CDR3 protein. The data show a few hundred thousand distinct CDR3 sequences, approximately 30% seen once. J is TRBJ2-5 and V is TRBV20-1; D might be TRBD2 (6 bases). Sequences were derived from PBMCs, sampled before TCRalphabeta/CD19-depleted stem cell transplant. This receptor was obtained from a boy less than two years old with Wiskott-Aldrich syndrome, due to receive a stem cell transplant. CDR3: CSAPGDLEETQYF. The DNA for the CDR3 is TGCAGTGCTCCGGGAGACCTGGAGGAGACCCAGTACTTC.